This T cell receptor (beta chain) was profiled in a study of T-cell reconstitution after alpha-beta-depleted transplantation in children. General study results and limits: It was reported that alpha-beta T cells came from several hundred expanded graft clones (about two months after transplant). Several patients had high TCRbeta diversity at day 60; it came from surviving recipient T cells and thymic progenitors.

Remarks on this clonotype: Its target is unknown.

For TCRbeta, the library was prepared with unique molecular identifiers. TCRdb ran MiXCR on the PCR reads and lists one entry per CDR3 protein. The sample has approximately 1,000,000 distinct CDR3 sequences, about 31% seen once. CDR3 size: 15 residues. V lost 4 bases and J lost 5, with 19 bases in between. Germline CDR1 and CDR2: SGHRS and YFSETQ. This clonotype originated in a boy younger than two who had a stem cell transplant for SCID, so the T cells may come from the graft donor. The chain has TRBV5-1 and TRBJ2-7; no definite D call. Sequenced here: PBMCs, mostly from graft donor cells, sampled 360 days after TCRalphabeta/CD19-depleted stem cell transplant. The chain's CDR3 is CASSPIYPRMDEQYF. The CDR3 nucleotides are TGCGCCAGCAGCCCCATTTACCCCAGGATGGACGAGCAGTACTTC.